Described below is a single T cell receptor beta chain sequence and its context. Its antigen is unidentified. The data belong to a study of CXCR3-negative and CXCR3-positive naive CD8 T cells. Study findings and constraints: No difference in surface CD5 was seen between naive subsets, and TCR strength was inferred from TRB CDR3 properties. The study found comparably high diversity in both naive subsets and much lower diversity in memory CD8+ cells. Upon cryopreservation, CXCR3 expression partially decreased, and most assays used fresh PBMCs.

CDR1 is SGHDN and CDR2 is FVKESK in the germline V gene. The CDR3 runs to 11 residues. Carrying UMI labels, the TRB cDNA libraries were prepared through 5' RACE. TCRdb derives one entry per CDR3 protein from the 5' RACE reads, leaving out DNA. The ten top clones account for about 14%, within a sample of 35,000 to 40,000 distinct CDR3 sequences. The TCR was taken from a human donor in good health. Some clones in this sample may be carry-over from other donors' samples. This rearrangement joins TRBV14 to TRBJ2-2. The sample taken for sequencing was memory CD8+ T cells from blood. This chain's CDR3 is CASSQGGELFF.